This T cell receptor (beta chain) was obtained from a study of blood T cells in healthy people across ages. Germline CDR1 is SGHRS and CDR2 is YFSETQ. The CDR3 is 18 residues long. J gave up 11 bases and V 0 bases, and 22 bases lay outside the gene matches. Using a J-beta primer mix together with a sample-barcoded 5' primer, a second PCR was run for about 6 to 12 cycles. TCRdb reanalysed the 5' RACE reads using MiXCR and keeps one entry per CDR3 protein. The table lists 750,000 to 950,000 distinct CDR3 sequences, about 53% of them singletons. The rearrangement uses TRBV5-1 and TRBJ2-5; TRBD2 matches 7 bases. This sequence originates from an older man in good health. Sequencing input: blood. CDR3 bases: TGCGCCAGCAGCTTGGCGACTAGCATGGGAGCCAGACACAATGAGCAGTACTTC. Translating gives CASSLATSMGARHNEQYF.